These T cell receptor beta chains were read from a single sample in a study of cytomegalovirus exposure and HLA in healthy donors. The method was immunoSEQ multiplex PCR; TCRdb's version includes in-frame clones alone and lacks a portion of them. This sample has over 95,000 clones, with roughly 70% found just once. The sequenced sample was PBMCs. These receptors came from a woman aged 40 to 55 in good health and CMV-seropositive. Each CDR3 is given with its conserved first and last residue. The D gene is left open where the match is weak.

>TRBV11-3|.|TRBJ2-1
CASQLGSRNEQFF
TGTGCCAGCCAGCTAGGTTCAAGGAATGAGCAGTTCTTC
>TRBV6-5|.|TRBJ1-2
CASSYSQGGYGYTF
TGTGCCAGCAGTTACTCGCAGGGAGGGTATGGCTACACCTTC
>TRBV18|.|TRBJ1-2
CASSPPSGDYGYTF
TGTGCCAGCTCACCACCTTCAGGGGACTATGGCTACACCTTC
>TRBV18|.|TRBJ2-5
CASSSGLRETQYF
TGTGCCAGCTCATCGGGACTCCGGGAGACCCAGTACTTC
>TRBV7-3|.|TRBJ2-3
CASSLGHLSTDTQYF
TGTGCCAGCAGCTTAGGACATCTTAGCACAGATACGCAGTATTTT
>TRBV6-5|TRBD1|TRBJ2-1
CGTGSYNEQFF
TGTGGGACAGGGTCGTACAATGAGCAGTTCTTC
>TRBV19|.|TRBJ2-1
CASSPLVGADEQFF
TGTGCCAGTAGCCCTCTAGTAGGCGCCGATGAGCAGTTCTTC
>TRBV6-1|TRBD2|TRBJ2-3
CASQTGGGGDTQYF
TGTGCCAGCCAAACAGGCGGGGGGGGTGATACGCAGTATTTT
>TRBV5-1|TRBD2|TRBJ2-3
CASSTRLAGMNTQYF
TGCGCCAGCAGCACCAGACTAGCGGGAATGAATACGCAGTATTTT
>TRBV19|TRBD2|TRBJ2-3
CASTRGGRGTDTQYF
TGTGCCAGTACTCGGGGGGGACGGGGCACAGATACGCAGTATTTT
>TRBV4-1|TRBD1|TRBJ1-1
CASSQVKGGLDTEAFF
TGCGCCAGCAGCCAAGTTAAAGGGGGCCTGGACACTGAAGCTTTCTTT
>TRBV7-3|.|TRBJ2-5
CASSPAGSETQYF
TGTGCCAGCAGCCCCGCCGGTTCAGAGACCCAGTACTTC
>TRBV5-1|TRBD1|TRBJ2-5
CASSVGQGETQYF
TGCGCCAGCAGCGTGGGACAGGGCGAGACCCAGTACTTC
>TRBV5-1|.|TRBJ1-2
CASSPDSTPNYGYTF
TGCGCCAGCAGCCCCGACAGTACACCTAACTATGGCTACACCTTC
>TRBV9|TRBD2|TRBJ2-3
CASSFLAGGTTDTQYF
TGTGCCAGCAGCTTCCTAGCGGGGGGCACCACAGATACGCAGTATTTT
>TRBV7-2|TRBD2|TRBJ2-7
CASSLAPSGGVYEQYF
TGTGCCAGCAGCTTAGCGCCCAGCGGGGGGGTCTACGAGCAGTACTTC
>TRBV30|TRBD1|TRBJ1-2
CASDRGLGYGYTF
TGTGCCTCAGACAGGGGGCTGGGGTATGGCTACACCTTC
>TRBV5-1|.|TRBJ2-7
CASGEGPGDEQYF
TGCGCCAGCGGTGAGGGACCGGGGGACGAGCAGTACTTC
>TRBV6-1|TRBD2|TRBJ2-5
CASSEGPPGGAGETQYF
TGTGCCAGCAGTGAAGGCCCCCCCGGGGGGGCGGGGGAGACCCAGTACTTC